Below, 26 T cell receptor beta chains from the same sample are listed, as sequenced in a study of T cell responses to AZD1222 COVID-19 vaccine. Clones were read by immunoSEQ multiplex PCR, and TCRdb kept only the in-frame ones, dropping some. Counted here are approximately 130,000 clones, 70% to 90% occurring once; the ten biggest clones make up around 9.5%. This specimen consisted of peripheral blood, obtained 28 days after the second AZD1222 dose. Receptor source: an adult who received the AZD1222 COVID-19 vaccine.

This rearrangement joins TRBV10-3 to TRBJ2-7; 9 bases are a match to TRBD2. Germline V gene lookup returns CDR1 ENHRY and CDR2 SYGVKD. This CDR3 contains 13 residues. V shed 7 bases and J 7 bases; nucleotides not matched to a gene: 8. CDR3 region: CAITPSGEGEQYF. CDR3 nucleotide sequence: TGTGCCATCACCCCTAGCGGGGAGGGAGAGCAGTACTTC.

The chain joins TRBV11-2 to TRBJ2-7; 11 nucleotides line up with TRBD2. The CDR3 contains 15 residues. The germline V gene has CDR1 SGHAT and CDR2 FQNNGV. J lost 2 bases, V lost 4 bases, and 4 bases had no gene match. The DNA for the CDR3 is TGTGCCAGCAGCTCGGGACTAGCGGATACCTACGAGCAGTACTTC. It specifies CASSSGLADTYEQYF.

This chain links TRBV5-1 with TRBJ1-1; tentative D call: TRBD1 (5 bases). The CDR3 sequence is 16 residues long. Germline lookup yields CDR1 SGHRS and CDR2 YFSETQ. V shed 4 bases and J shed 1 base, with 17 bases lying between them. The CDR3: CASSQRGGHPNTEAFF. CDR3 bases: TGCGCCAGCAGCCAGCGAGGCGGACACCCGAACACTGAAGCTTTCTTT. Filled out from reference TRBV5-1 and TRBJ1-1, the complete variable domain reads KAGVTQTPRYLIKTRGQQVTLSCSPISGHRSVSWYQQTPGQGLQFLFEYFSETQRNKGNFPGRFSGRQFSNSRSEMNVSTLELGDSALYLCASSQRGGHPNTEAFFGQGTRLTVV.

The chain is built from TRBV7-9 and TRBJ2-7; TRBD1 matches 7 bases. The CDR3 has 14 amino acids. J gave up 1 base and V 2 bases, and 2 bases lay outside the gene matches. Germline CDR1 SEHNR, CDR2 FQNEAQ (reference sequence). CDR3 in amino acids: CASSLMGQSYEQYF. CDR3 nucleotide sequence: TGTGCCAGCAGCTTAATGGGACAGTCCTACGAGCAGTACTTC.

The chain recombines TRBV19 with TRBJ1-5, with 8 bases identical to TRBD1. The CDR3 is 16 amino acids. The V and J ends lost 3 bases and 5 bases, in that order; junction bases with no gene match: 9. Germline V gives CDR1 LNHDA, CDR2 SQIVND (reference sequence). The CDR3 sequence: CASSIRTGIVDQPQHF. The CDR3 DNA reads TGTGCCAGTAGTATTCGGACAGGGATTGTCGATCAGCCCCAGCATTTT.

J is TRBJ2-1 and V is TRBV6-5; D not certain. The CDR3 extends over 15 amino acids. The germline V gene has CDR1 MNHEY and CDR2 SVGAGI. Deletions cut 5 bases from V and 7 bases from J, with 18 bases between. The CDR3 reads CASSKVLSRRNEQFF. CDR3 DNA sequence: TGTGCCAGCAGTAAGGTACTTAGTCGGAGAAATGAGCAGTTCTTC.

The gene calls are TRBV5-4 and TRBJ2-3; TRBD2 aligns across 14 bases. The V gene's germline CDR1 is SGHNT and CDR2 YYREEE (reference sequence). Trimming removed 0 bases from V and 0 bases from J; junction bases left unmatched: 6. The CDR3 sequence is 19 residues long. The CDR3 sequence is CASSLGLAGGKTSTDTQYF. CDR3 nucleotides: TGTGCCAGCAGCTTGGGACTAGCGGGAGGGAAAACTAGCACAGATACGCAGTATTTT.

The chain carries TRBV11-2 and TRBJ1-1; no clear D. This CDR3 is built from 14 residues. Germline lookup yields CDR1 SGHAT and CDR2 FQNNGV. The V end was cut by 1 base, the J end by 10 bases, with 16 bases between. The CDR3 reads CASSLVGTAGRAFF. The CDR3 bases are TGTGCCAGCAGCTTAGTGGGCACCGCCGGGAGAGCTTTCTTT.

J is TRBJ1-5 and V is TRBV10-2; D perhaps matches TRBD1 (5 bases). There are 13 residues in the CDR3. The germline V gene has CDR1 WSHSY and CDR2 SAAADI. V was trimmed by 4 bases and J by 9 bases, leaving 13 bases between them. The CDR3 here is CASSANQGGPQHF. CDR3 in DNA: TGCGCCAGCAGTGCGAATCAGGGAGGGCCCCAGCATTTT.

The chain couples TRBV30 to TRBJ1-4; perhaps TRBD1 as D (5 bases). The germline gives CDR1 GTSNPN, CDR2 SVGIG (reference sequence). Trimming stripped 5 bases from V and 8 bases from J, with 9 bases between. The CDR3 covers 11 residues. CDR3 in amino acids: CAWRGNEKLFF. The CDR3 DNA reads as TGTGCCTGGCGGGGGAACGAAAAACTGTTTTTT.

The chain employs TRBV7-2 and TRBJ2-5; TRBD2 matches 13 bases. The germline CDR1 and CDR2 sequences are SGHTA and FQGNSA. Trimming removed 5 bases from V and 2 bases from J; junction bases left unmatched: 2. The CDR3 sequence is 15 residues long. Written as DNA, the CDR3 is TGTGCCAGCAGCCGGACTAGCGGGGGACAAGAGACCCAGTACTTC. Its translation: CASSRTSGGQETQYF.

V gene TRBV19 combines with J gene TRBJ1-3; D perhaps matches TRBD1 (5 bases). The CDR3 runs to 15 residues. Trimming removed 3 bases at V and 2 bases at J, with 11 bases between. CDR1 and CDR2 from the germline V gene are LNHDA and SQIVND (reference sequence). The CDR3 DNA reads TGTGCCAGTAGTATCAGGGATCGCACTGGAAACACCATATATTTT. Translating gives CASSIRDRTGNTIYF.

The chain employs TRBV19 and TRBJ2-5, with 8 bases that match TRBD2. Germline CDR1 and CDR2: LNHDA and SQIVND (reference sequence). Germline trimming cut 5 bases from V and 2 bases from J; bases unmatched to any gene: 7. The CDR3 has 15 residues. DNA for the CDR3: TGTGCCAGTAGTGGACTCGCGGGGGGACAAGAGACCCAGTACTTC. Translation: CASSGLAGGQETQYF.

CDR3 in DNA: TGTGCCAGCAGCCTGAATCTCTACGAGCAGTACTTC. Translating it yields CASSLNLYEQYF. This sequence joins TRBV7-2 and TRBJ2-7; D remains ambiguous. Germline assignment: CDR1 SGHTA and CDR2 FQGNSA. The CDR3 has 12 amino acids. The V end lost 5 bases, the J end lost 3 bases, and 8 bases lay between the germline ends.

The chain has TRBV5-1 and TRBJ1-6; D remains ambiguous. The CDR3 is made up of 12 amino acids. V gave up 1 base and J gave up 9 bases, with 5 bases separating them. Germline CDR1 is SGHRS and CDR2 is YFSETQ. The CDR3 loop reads CASSLNGSPLHF. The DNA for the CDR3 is TGCGCCAGCAGCTTGAATGGTTCACCCCTCCACTTT.

The CDR3 region has the DNA TGTGCCAGCAGCGCCACTAGCGGGAGGTTGGATACGCAGTATTTT. Amino acids: CASSATSGRLDTQYF. V usage is TRBV7-9 and J usage is TRBJ2-3, with 12 bases lining up with TRBD2. The ends lost 5 bases at V and 6 bases at J; junction bases unmatched: 6. The CDR3 has 15 residues. CDR1 is SEHNR, CDR2 FQNEAQ, per germline (reference sequence).

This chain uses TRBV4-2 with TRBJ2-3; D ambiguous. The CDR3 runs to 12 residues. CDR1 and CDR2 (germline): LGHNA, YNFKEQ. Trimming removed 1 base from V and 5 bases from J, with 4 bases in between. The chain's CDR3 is CASSQVEDTQYF. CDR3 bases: TGTGCCAGCAGCCAAGTTGAAGATACGCAGTATTTT.

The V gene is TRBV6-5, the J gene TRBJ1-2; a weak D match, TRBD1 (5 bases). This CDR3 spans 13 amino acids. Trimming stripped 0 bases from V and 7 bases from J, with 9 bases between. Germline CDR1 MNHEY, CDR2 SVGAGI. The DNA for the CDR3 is TGTGCCAGCAGTTACTCAACGGGGACTGGCTACACCTTC. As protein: CASSYSTGTGYTF.

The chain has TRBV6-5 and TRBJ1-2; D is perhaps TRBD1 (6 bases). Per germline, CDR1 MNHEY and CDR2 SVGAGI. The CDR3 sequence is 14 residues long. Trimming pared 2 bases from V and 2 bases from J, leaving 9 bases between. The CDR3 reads CASSYRGQNYGYTF. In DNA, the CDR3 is TGTGCCAGCAGTTACCGTGGACAGAACTATGGCTACACCTTC.

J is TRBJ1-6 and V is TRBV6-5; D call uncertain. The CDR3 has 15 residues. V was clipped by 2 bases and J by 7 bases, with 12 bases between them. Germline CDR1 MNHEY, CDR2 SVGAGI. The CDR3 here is CASSYGIGSNSPLHF. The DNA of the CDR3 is TGTGCCAGCAGTTACGGGATAGGGAGCAATTCACCCCTCCACTTT.

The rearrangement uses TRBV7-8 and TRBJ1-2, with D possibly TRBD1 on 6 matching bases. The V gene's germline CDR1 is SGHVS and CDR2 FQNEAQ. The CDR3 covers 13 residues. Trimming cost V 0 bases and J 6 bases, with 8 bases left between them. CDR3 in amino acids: CASSLARDNGYTF. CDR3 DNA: TGTGCCAGCAGCTTAGCCAGGGACAATGGCTACACCTTC.

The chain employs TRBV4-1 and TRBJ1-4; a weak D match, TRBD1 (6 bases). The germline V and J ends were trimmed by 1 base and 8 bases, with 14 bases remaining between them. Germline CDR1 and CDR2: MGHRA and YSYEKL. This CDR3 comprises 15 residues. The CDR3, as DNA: TGCGCCAGCAGCCAAGTGGTGGGGGCCCGAGAAAAACTGTTTTTT. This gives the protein CASSQVVGAREKLFF.

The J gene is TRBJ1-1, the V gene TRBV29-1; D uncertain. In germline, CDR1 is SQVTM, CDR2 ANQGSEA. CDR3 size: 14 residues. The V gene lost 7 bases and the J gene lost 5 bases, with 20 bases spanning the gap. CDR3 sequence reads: CSAEVAAEGTEAFF. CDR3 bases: TGCAGCGCAGAGGTGGCAGCTGAAGGAACTGAAGCTTTCTTT.

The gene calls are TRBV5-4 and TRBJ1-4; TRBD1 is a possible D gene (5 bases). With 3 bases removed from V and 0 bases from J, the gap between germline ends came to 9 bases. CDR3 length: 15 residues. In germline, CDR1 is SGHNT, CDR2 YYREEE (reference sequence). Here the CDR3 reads CASSSGQATNEKLFF. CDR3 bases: TGTGCCAGCAGCTCCGGACAAGCAACTAATGAAAAACTGTTTTTT.

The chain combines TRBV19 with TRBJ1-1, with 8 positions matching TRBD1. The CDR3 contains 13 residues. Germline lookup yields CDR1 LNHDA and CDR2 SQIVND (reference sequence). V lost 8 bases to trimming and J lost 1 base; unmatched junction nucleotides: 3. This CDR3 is CASLGQENTEAFF. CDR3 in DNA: TGTGCCAGTTTGGGACAGGAGAACACTGAAGCTTTCTTT.

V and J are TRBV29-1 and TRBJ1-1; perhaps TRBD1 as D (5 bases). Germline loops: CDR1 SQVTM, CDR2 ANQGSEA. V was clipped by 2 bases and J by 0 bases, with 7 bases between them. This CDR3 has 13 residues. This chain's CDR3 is CSVERQLNTEAFF. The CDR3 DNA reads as TGCAGCGTTGAAAGACAGTTGAACACTGAAGCTTTCTTT.